This entry is about one T cell receptor (beta chain). No antigen is known for it. The record originates from a study of T cells after posttransplantation cyclophosphamide. Study-wide points: Donor CD8+ memory clones often dominated recipient blood repertoires at later times. Tissue-infiltrating T cells from skin or gut overlapped little with blood T cells. Recipient CMV seropositivity and CMV reactivation strongly tracked TRB clonality.

Busulfan-fludarabine conditioning, marrow transplant, and cyclophosphamide on days +3 and +4 were administered. Repertoires were generated with immunoSEQ multiplex PCR, while TCRdb's copy carries only in-frame clones and drops some. The profile shows 12,000 or so clones, 85% to 95% of them singletons. The sample here was PBMCs, taken after allogeneic stem cell transplant with posttransplant cyclophosphamide. The source of this sequence is a female patient in her 30s who received an allogeneic stem cell transplant from an unrelated donor, was CMV-positive, and had no GVHD. T cells may partly derive from the graft donor.

CDR3 DNA sequence: TGTGCCAGTAGTATAGGCGACAGGGAGCAAGAGACCCAGTACTTC. Its translation is CASSIGDREQETQYF. This chain uses TRBV19 with TRBJ2-5, with 7 bases fitting TRBD1. The germline V gene encodes CDR1 LNHDA and CDR2 SQIVND (reference sequence). The J segment lost 2 bases and the V segment lost 1 base, leaving 4 bases of the junction unmatched. The CDR3 consists of 15 residues.